This T cell receptor beta chain was captured by sequencing in a study of CD8+ T cells in alopecia areata. Study-level background: Twice a day, 5 to 10 mg of oral tofacitinib was administered to treated patients.

Sequencing used cDNA as its template, made by extracting RNA and reverse transcribing it. Profiling relied on immunoSEQ multiplex PCR, and the TCRdb table lists in-frame clones only, not all of them. The sample carries approximately 180,000 clones, around 50% recorded once. Study-wide findings and caveats: Alopecia totalis/universalis scalp especially showed more expanded CD8+ clones than normal scalp. Besides other cells, scalp samples also yield sequences of resident alphabeta T cells from normal skin. Between patients, shared TCR sequences were less clear than in mice. This was possibly due in part to HLA diversity in the patient population.

A remark on this clone: The antigen is undetermined.

Germline V gene data show CDR1 as SGHTA and CDR2 as FQGNSA. V was trimmed by 5 bases and J by 14 bases, leaving 19 bases between them. The CDR3 is 13 residues long. The receptor comes from a human donor with alopecia areata. This chain connects TRBV7-2 to TRBJ2-1, with D perhaps matching TRBD2 (5 bases). Sequencing used CD4+ T cells sorted from blood, obtained at week 0. The chain's CDR3 is CASSMQTRGMEFF. The DNA of the CDR3 is TGTGCCAGCAGCATGCAGACCCGAGGGATGGAGTTCTTC.